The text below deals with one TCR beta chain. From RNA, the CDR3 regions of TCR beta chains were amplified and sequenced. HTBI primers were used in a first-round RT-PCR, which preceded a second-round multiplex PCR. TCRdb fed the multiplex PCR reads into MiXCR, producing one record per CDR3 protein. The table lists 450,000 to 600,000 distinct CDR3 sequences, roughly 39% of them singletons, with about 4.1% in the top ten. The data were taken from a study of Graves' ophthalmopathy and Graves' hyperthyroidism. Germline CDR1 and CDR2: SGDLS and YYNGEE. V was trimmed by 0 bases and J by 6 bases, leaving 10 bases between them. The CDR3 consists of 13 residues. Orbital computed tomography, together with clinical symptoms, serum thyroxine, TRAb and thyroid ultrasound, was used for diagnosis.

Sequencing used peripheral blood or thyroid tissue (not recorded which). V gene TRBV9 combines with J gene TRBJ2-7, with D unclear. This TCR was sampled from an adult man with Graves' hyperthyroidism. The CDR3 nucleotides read TGTGCCAGCAGCGTAGTATCCACCAGCGAGCAGTACTTC. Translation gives CASSVVSTSEQYF.